A selection of T cell receptor beta chains follows, all from one sample in a study of CD8+CD57+ T cells in acquired aplastic anemia. TCRdb used MiXCR to reprocess the reads, holding one entry per CDR3 protein. The sample includes 150,000 to 200,000 distinct CDR3 sequences, 64% of them seen just once. Sequencing input: sorted CD4+, CD8+, or CD8+CD57+ T cells (not recorded which) from PBMCs. The receptor set was obtained from a human donor with severe aplastic anemia or a healthy control (not recorded which). CDR3s include the opening cysteine and the closing phenylalanine or tryptophan. Each record gives: D gene, V gene, CDR3 length, J gene, clone size, CDR3 protein, CDR3 DNA. A D gene is named only where the DNA matches it firmly. The listing skips clone size in some rows; elsewhere it reads once, few, many or a size class.

NA	TRBV7-3	11	TRBJ2-1	NA	CASSSVDEQFF	TGTGCCAGCAGCTCCGTAGATGAGCAGTTCTTC
TRBD2	TRBV2	18	TRBJ2-7	NA	CASSPPGLAGAPRDEQYF	TGTGCCAGCAGCCCACCTGGACTAGCGGGGGCCCCCCGGGACGAGCAGTACTTC
NA	TRBV7-8	15	TRBJ1-1	NA	CASSRARWGGTEAFF	TGTGCCAGCAGCCGGGCACGGTGGGGAGGCACTGAAGCTTTCTTT
NA	TRBV7-2	13	TRBJ1-3	NA	CASSLDDGNTIYF	TGTGCCAGCAGCTTAGATGATGGAAACACCATATATTTT
NA	TRBV4-1	14	TRBJ2-1	NA	CASSILVRYNEQFF	TGCGCCAGCAGTATACTAGTACGCTACAATGAGCAGTTCTTC
NA	TRBV7-3	13	TRBJ2-1	few	CASSLNRDNEQFF	TGTGCCAGCAGCTTAAACAGGGACAATGAGCAGTTCTTC
NA	TRBV6-4	15	TRBJ1-5	NA	CASSKVHHSNQPQHF	TGTGCCAGCAGTAAGGTACACCATAGCAATCAGCCCCAGCATTTT
TRBD1	TRBV20-1	16	TRBJ1-1	NA	CSASSYPTGTNTEAFF	TGCAGTGCCAGCAGCTACCCGACAGGGACGAACACTGAAGCTTTCTTT
TRBD1	TRBV3-1	15	TRBJ1-3	few	CATTPGDRVGNTIYF	TGTGCCACCACACCGGGCGACAGGGTCGGAAACACCATATATTTT
NA	TRBV11-2	16	TRBJ2-5	many	CASSFSGGGYQETQYF	TGTGCCAGCAGCTTTTCTGGCGGGGGCTACCAAGAGACCCAGTACTTC
NA	TRBV7-6	13	TRBJ2-7	NA	CASSFSSTYEQYF	TGTGCCAGCAGCTTCTCGTCAACCTACGAGCAGTACTTC
TRBD2	TRBV2	16	TRBJ2-1	NA	CASSAELAGGLNEQFF	TGTGCCAGCAGTGCGGAACTAGCGGGGGGGCTCAATGAGCAGTTCTTC
TRBD2	TRBV5-1	14	TRBJ2-3	NA	CASSRAGATDTQYF	TGCGCCAGCAGCCGAGCGGGGGCCACAGATACGCAGTATTTT
NA	TRBV10-2	13	TRBJ1-2	once	CASSFGGIEGYTF	TGCGCCAGCTCCTTCGGAGGGATTGAGGGCTACACCTTC
NA	TRBV7-2	15	TRBJ2-1	NA	CASSSRPGYYNEQFF	TGTGCCAGCAGCTCTCGACCGGGGTACTACAATGAGCAGTTCTTC
NA	TRBV7-9	14	TRBJ2-2	NA	CASSLVRLTGELFF	TGTGCCAGCAGCTTAGTTAGACTTACCGGGGAGCTGTTTTTT
NA	TRBV20-1	13	TRBJ1-1	NA	CSASTLVGTEAFF	TGCAGTGCCTCGACCCTGGTAGGCACTGAAGCTTTCTTT
TRBD2	TRBV6-1	19	TRBJ2-1	NA	CASSYSASGGSTSGNGQFF	TGTGCCAGCAGTTACTCGGCTAGCGGGGGGTCAACTTCGGGTAATGGGCAGTTCTTC
NA	TRBV2	12	TRBJ2-7	NA	CASWDGAYEQYF	TGTGCCAGCTGGGACGGAGCCTACGAGCAGTACTTC
NA	TRBV4-1	15	TRBJ1-2	many	CASSQGTEANYGYTF	TGCGCCAGCAGCCAAGGGACAGAAGCTAACTATGGCTACACCTTC
NA	TRBV29-1	13	TRBJ1-3	NA	CSVEQGGGNTIYF	TGCAGCGTTGAACAGGGAGGCGGAAACACCATATATTTT
TRBD2	TRBV29-1	15	TRBJ2-7	NA	CSSLIPGEGLYEQYF	TGCAGCAGTTTAATCCCGGGGGAGGGTCTCTACGAGCAGTACTTC
NA	TRBV24-1	14	TRBJ2-2	NA	CATMDISNTGELFF	TGTGCCACCATGGACATCTCGAACACCGGGGAGCTGTTTTTT
TRBD1	TRBV29-1	16	TRBJ2-7	few	CSVAQHRTGVTYEQYF	TGCAGCGTTGCCCAACATCGGACAGGGGTAACCTACGAGCAGTACTTC
TRBD1	TRBV5-1	16	TRBJ1-6	NA	CASSKTLTGVDSPLHF	TGCGCCAGCAGCAAGACTCTGACAGGGGTAGATTCACCCCTCCACTTT
NA	TRBV19	13	TRBJ1-1	NA	CASKVTMNTEAFF	TGTGCCAGTAAGGTCACAATGAACACTGAAGCTTTCTTT
NA	TRBV7-3	17	TRBJ2-2	once	CASSSLGGGDLNGELSF	TGTGCCAGCAGCTCGCTGGGCGGAGGGGACCTGAACGGGGAGCTGTCTTTT
TRBD1	TRBV24-1	14	TRBJ2-5	many	CATSDWDSQETQYF	TGTGCCACCAGTGATTGGGACAGTCAAGAGACCCAGTACTTC
TRBD2	TRBV2	15	TRBJ2-1	NA	CASSFSSGVYNEQFF	TGTGCCAGCAGTTTCTCAAGCGGGGTATACAATGAGCAGTTCTTC
TRBD1	TRBV15	15	TRBJ1-5	NA	CATSSDRDSNQPQHF	TGTGCCACCAGCAGCGACAGGGATAGCAATCAGCCCCAGCATTTT
NA	TRBV7-9	14	TRBJ1-1	NA	CASRLPSGNTEAFF	TGTGCTAGCAGACTGCCCTCCGGGAACACTGAAGCTTTCTTT
NA	TRBV20-1	12	TRBJ2-7	NA	CSASGRTYEQYF	TGCAGTGCTAGTGGCAGGACCTACGAGCAGTACTTC
NA	TRBV5-1	17	TRBJ2-3	many	CASSLAGAGRSPDTQYF	TGCGCCAGCAGCTTGGCAGGGGCCGGACGATCCCCAGATACGCAGTATTTT
TRBD1	TRBV7-2	16	TRBJ1-6	NA	CASSLRQGAYNSPLHF	TGTGCCAGCAGCTTAAGGCAGGGGGCTTATAATTCACCCCTCCACTTT
NA	TRBV2	14	TRBJ1-5	once	CASSGALTGQPQHF	TGTGCCAGCAGTGGGGCCTTGACTGGGCAGCCCCAGCATTTT
TRBD1	TRBV7-9	14	TRBJ2-7	few	CASSLERTGREQYF	TGTGCCAGCAGCTTAGAGAGGACAGGGCGCGAGCAGTACTTC
NA	TRBV15	13	TRBJ2-7	NA	CATRSWTSYEQYF	TGTGCCACCAGATCGTGGACCTCCTACGAGCAGTACTTC
NA	TRBV7-9	16	TRBJ2-1	NA	CASSSPRQGLFHEQFF	TGTGCCAGCAGTTCCCCCCGGCAGGGGCTATTTCATGAGCAGTTCTTC
TRBD1	TRBV20-1	17	TRBJ2-5	many	CSARRPGQGGPSETQYF	TGCAGTGCTAGAAGACCGGGACAGGGGGGACCATCGGAGACCCAGTACTTC
NA	TRBV24-1	14	TRBJ1-1	few	CATKSADMNTEAFF	TGTGCCACCAAGTCGGCGGATATGAACACTGAAGCTTTCTTT
TRBD2	TRBV7-9	16	TRBJ2-3	NA	CASTVPGSGSGDTQYF	TGTGCCAGCACGGTACCGGGTAGCGGGTCGGGGGATACGCAGTATTTT
NA	TRBV24-1	14	TRBJ1-2	few	CATSDFAGVGGYTF	TGTGCCACCAGTGATTTTGCAGGGGTCGGAGGCTACACCTTC
NA	TRBV29-1	10	TRBJ1-4	NA	CSASGGELFF	TGCAGCGCTTCGGGGGGTGAACTGTTTTTT
NA	TRBV7-9	15	TRBJ1-2	NA	CASSPGIPDYGGYTF	TGTGCCAGCAGCCCGGGAATTCCCGACTATGGTGGCTACACCTTC
TRBD2	TRBV7-2	16	TRBJ2-3	NA	CASSPTLAGGVGTQYF	TGTGCCAGCAGCCCAACACTAGCGGGAGGGGTGGGTACGCAGTACTTT
NA	TRBV20-1	11	TRBJ1-1	NA	CSAREVMVAFF	TGCAGTGCTAGAGAGGTCATGGTAGCTTTCTTT
NA	TRBV7-9	14	TRBJ1-1	NA	CASSFSDRYTEAFF	TGTGCCAGCAGCTTCTCTGACCGATACACTGAAGCTTTCTTT